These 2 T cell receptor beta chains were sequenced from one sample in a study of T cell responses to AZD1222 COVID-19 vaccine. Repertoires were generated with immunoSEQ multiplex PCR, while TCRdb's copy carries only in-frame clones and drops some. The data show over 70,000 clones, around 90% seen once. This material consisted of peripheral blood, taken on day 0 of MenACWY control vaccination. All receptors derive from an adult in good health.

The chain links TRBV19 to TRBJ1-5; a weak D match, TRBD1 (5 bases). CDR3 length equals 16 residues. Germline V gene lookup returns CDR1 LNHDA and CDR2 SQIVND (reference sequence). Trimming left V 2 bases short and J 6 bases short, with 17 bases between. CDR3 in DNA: TGTGCCAGTAGTATAAGGGTGGCGTCAGGGTCTCAGCCCCAGCATTTT. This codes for CASSIRVASGSQPQHF.

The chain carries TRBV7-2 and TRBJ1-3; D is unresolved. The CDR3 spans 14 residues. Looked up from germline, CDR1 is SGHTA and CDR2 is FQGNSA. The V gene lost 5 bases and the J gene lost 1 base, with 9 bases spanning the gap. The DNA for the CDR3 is TGTGCCAGCAGCCCATCGTATTCTGGAAACACCATATATTTT. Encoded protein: CASSPSYSGNTIYF. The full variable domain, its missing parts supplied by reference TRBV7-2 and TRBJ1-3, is GAGVSQSPSNKVTEKGKDVELRCDPISGHTALYWYRQSLGQGLEFLIYFQGNSAPDKSGLPSDRFSAERTGGSVSTLTIQRTQQEDSAVYLCASSPSYSGNTIYFGEGSWLTVV.